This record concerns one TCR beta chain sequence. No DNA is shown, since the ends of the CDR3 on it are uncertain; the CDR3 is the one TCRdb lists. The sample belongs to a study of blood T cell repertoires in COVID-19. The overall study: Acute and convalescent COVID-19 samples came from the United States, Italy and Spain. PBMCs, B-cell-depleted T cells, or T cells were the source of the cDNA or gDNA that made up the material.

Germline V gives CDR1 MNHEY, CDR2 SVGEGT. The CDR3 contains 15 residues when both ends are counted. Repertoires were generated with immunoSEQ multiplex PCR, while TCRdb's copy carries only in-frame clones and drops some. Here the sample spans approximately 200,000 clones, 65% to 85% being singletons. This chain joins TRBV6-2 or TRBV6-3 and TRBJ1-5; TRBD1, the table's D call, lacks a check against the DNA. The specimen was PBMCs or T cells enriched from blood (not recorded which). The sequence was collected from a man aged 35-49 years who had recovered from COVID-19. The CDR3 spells CASSRTGVEISPSIF.